Following are 24 T cell receptor beta chains from one sample sequenced in a study of T cell responses to AZD1222 COVID-19 vaccine. Method: immunoSEQ multiplex PCR; TCRdb's copy keeps in-frame clones and lacks some. With over 120,000 clones in the sample, the ten largest clones hold about 2.2%. The sample was peripheral blood. The receptors shown here come from an adult in good health.

The genes are TRBV7-9 and TRBJ1-2; D is undetermined. The CDR3 extends over 14 amino acids. The germline V gene has CDR1 SEHNR and CDR2 FQNEAQ (reference sequence). V gave up 5 bases and J gave up 5 bases, with 15 bases separating them. The CDR3 here is CASSPSRAPYGYTF. In nucleotides, the CDR3 is TGTGCCAGCAGCCCATCCCGGGCCCCATATGGCTACACCTTC.

The J gene is TRBJ1-4, the V gene TRBV7-9; D ambiguous. Between the trimmed V and J ends, which lost 2 bases and 0 bases, there was a span of 13 bases. This CDR3 has 17 amino acids. Germline V gene data show CDR1 as SEHNR and CDR2 as FQNEAQ (reference sequence). CDR3 DNA: TGTGCCAGCAGCTTAAATGGGGTGGCTGCAACTAATGAAAAACTGTTTTTT. Its translation is CASSLNGVAATNEKLFF.

This chain uses TRBV5-6 with TRBJ2-7, with TRBD2 as a possible D gene (6 bases). The germline CDR1 and CDR2 sequences are SGHDT and YYEEEE. This CDR3 region has 13 residues. The V end lost 4 bases, the J end lost 6 bases, and 14 bases lay between the germline ends. The CDR3: CASSLGTRSEQYF. CDR3 bases: TGTGCCAGCAGCCTAGGGACTCGGAGCGAGCAGTACTTC.

This sequence joins TRBV2 and TRBJ1-5; D may be TRBD1 (6 bases). The V end was cut by 7 bases, the J end by 1 base, with 11 bases between. CDR3 size: 14 residues. CDR1 and CDR2 (germline): SNHLY, FYNNEI. The CDR3 sequence: CASTEQGSNQPQHF. In nucleotides, the CDR3 is TGTGCCAGCACCGAGCAGGGGAGCAATCAGCCCCAGCATTTT.

J is TRBJ1-5 and V is TRBV4-1; 7 nucleotides align to TRBD1. The CDR3 loop spans 16 amino acids. Germline V gene data show CDR1 as MGHRA and CDR2 as YSYEKL. Trimming cost V 4 bases and J 7 bases; bases outside gene matches: 13. CDR3 region: CASSLASRGGGQPQHF. The DNA for the CDR3 is TGCGCCAGCAGCCTGGCCAGCAGGGGGGGAGGCCAGCCCCAGCATTTT.

J is TRBJ2-1 and V is TRBV6-4, with a tentative D call TRBD2 (6 bases). Germline assignment: CDR1 MRHNA and CDR2 SNTAGT. The CDR3 length is 15 residues. V was clipped by 8 bases and J by 5 bases, with 19 bases between them. CDR3 coding DNA: TGTGCCAGCGCCCGTGGAGTAGGAGGGGACAATGAGCAGTTCTTC. Protein: CASARGVGGDNEQFF.

The chain carries TRBV18 and TRBJ2-7; a possible D gene is TRBD1 (6 bases). The CDR3 is made up of 14 amino acids. V lost 2 bases and J lost 3, with 11 bases in between. Germline V CDR1 and CDR2: KGHSH, LQKENI. The CDR3 loop reads CASSPRTEGYEQYF. CDR3 DNA sequence: TGTGCCAGCTCACCAAGGACAGAAGGCTACGAGCAGTACTTC.

The V gene is TRBV11-1, the J gene TRBJ1-2, with a possible D match to TRBD1 (6 bases). Germline values: CDR1 SGHAT, CDR2 FQDESV (reference sequence). This CDR3 comprises 14 residues. V dropped 2 bases and J dropped 8 bases, with 15 bases sitting between them. The CDR3 DNA is TGTGCCAGCAGCTTACTCAGGGGAGCGAGCGGCTACACCTTC. It encodes CASSLLRGASGYTF.

The chain employs TRBV28 and TRBJ1-3; D call uncertain. CDR1 is MDHEN, CDR2 SYDVKM, per germline. This CDR3 is built from 11 residues. Deletions cut 2 bases from V and 8 bases from J, with 4 bases between. As DNA, the CDR3 is TGTGCCAGCAGTTTAAAGGACACCATATATTTT. Encoded protein: CASSLKDTIYF.

The V call is TRBV6-5, the J call TRBJ2-1, with TRBD1 identical over 9 bases. Unmatched junction bases numbered 7, after V lost 7 bases and J lost 6 bases. The CDR3 is 14 residues long. Looked up from germline, CDR1 is MNHEY and CDR2 is SVGAGI. CDR3 loop: CASMGQGGGNEQFF. The CDR3 DNA reads TGTGCCAGCATGGGACAGGGTGGAGGCAATGAGCAGTTCTTC.

V and J are TRBV11-3 and TRBJ1-1, with no clear D. The V and J ends lost 5 bases and 0 bases respectively, with 16 bases between them. Germline V CDR1 and CDR2: SGHNT, YENEEA. This CDR3 contains 16 residues. DNA of the CDR3: TGTGCCAGCAGCCCAATTACGTCAGCTATGAACACTGAAGCTTTCTTT. Amino acid sequence: CASSPITSAMNTEAFF.

This chain links TRBV27 with TRBJ1-2; possible D gene TRBD1, 5 bases. Germline-derived CDR1 and CDR2 are MNHEY and SMNVEV (reference sequence). The V end lost 2 bases, the J end lost 8 bases, and 15 bases lay between the germline ends. This CDR3 has 14 residues. DNA of the CDR3: TGTGCCAGCAGTTTAGCCAGGGCAAAGGACGGCTACACCTTC. Protein product: CASSLARAKDGYTF.

The J gene is TRBJ1-2, the V gene TRBV7-8, with unresolved D. The germline V and J ends were trimmed by 0 bases and 0 bases, with 8 bases remaining between them. The CDR3 is made up of 15 amino acids. Germline assignment: CDR1 SGHVS and CDR2 FQNEAQ. The CDR3 spells CASSLAVESNYGYTF. The CDR3 DNA follows: TGTGCCAGCAGCTTAGCGGTGGAATCTAACTATGGCTACACCTTC.

This rearrangement joins TRBV19 to TRBJ2-2; D is unclear. The V end was cut by 0 bases, the J end by 9 bases, with 5 bases between. The CDR3 runs 12 residues. The germline CDR1 and CDR2 sequences are LNHDA and SQIVND (reference sequence). The CDR3 loop reads CASSIDDRELFF. The CDR3 coding sequence is TGTGCCAGTAGTATAGATGACCGGGAGCTGTTTTTT.

V usage is TRBV18 and J usage is TRBJ1-1, with TRBD1 as a possible D gene (5 bases). V was pared by 1 base and J by 5 bases, with 17 bases between. The CDR3 spans 16 residues. Germline CDR1 is KGHSH and CDR2 is LQKENI. CDR3 nucleotide sequence: TGTGCCAGCTCACCACTAGGGGTTCTAGTCTCAACTGAAGCTTTCTTT. This sequence encodes CASSPLGVLVSTEAFF.

The genes are TRBV6-2 or TRBV6-3 and TRBJ1-5; possible D gene TRBD1, 5 bases. Trimming cost V 0 bases and J 0 bases, with 9 bases left between them. Germline CDR1 reads MNHEY; CDR2 reads SVGEGT. The CDR3 runs 16 residues. As DNA, the CDR3 is TGTGCCAGCAGTTACTCCCAGGGTTATAGCAATCAGCCCCAGCATTTT. Amino acids: CASSYSQGYSNQPQHF.

The V and J genes are TRBV19 and TRBJ2-1, with a possible D match to TRBD2 (7 bases). V was pared by 3 bases and J by 4 bases, with 19 bases between. The length of the CDR3 is 17 residues. The germline V gene has CDR1 LNHDA and CDR2 SQIVND (reference sequence). The CDR3 DNA is TGTGCCAGTAGTATCTTCGTGGCGGGGGCCCTTTACAATGAGCAGTTCTTC. Protein: CASSIFVAGALYNEQFF. The full variable domain, in which reference TRBV19 and TRBJ2-1 provide the parts outside the CDR3, is DGGITQSPKYLFRKEGQNVTLSCEQNLNHDAMYWYRQDPGQGLRLIYYSQIVNDFQKGDIAEGYSVSREKKESFPLTVTSAQKNPTAFYLCASSIFVAGALYNEQFFGPGTRLTVL.

The chain links TRBV28 to TRBJ1-2; D gene uncertain. V lost 5 bases to trimming and J lost 4 bases, with 5 bases between them. CDR3 length: 11 amino acids. Germline assignment: CDR1 MDHEN and CDR2 SYDVKM. The CDR3 DNA reads as TGTGCCAGCAGTGCCAGCTATGGCTACACCTTC. This codes for CASSASYGYTF.

The chain has TRBV24-1 and TRBJ2-3; 8 bases align to TRBD1. The V gene end was trimmed by 8 bases and the J gene end by 6 bases; junction bases not matched to a gene: 9. The CDR3 consists of 14 residues. The germline CDR1 and CDR2 sequences are KGHDR and SFDVKD. The CDR3 sequence is CATKGAGGMDTQYF. The DNA of the CDR3 is TGTGCCACCAAGGGCGCAGGGGGCATGGATACGCAGTATTTT.

V gene TRBV5-5 combines with J gene TRBJ2-5; 8 bases align to TRBD1. Per the germline V gene, CDR1 is SGHKS and CDR2 is YYEKEE (reference sequence). The CDR3 contains 15 residues. Trimming cost V 0 bases and J 4 bases; bases outside gene matches: 5. The CDR3 here is CASSLGAGGAETQYF. As DNA, the CDR3 is TGTGCCAGCAGCTTGGGAGCAGGGGGCGCAGAGACCCAGTACTTC.

The CDR3 bases are TGTGCCAGCAGCCTGGACACAAGTGACACTGAAGCTTTCTTT. Amino acids: CASSLDTSDTEAFF. The chain couples TRBV11-3 to TRBJ1-1; possibly TRBD1 for D (5 bases). Germline assignment: CDR1 SGHNT and CDR2 YENEEA. The CDR3 consists of 14 residues. V was clipped by 5 bases and J by 3 bases, with 13 bases between them.

V usage is TRBV5-5 and J usage is TRBJ1-3; a possible D gene is TRBD1 (5 bases). Germline values: CDR1 SGHKS, CDR2 YYEKEE (reference sequence). The CDR3 contains 17 residues. Deletions cut 2 bases from V and 1 base from J, with 16 bases between. CDR3 amino acids: CASSFHGQGRSGNTIYF. CDR3 nucleotides: TGTGCCAGCAGCTTTCACGGGCAGGGTCGGTCTGGAAACACCATATATTTT.

The rearrangement links TRBV7-3 to TRBJ2-5; a weak D match, TRBD1 (5 bases). The ends were cut back, 5 bases at V and 6 bases at J, with 13 bases in the middle. CDR3 length equals 13 residues. Germline CDR1 and CDR2: SGHTA and FQGTGA. The CDR3 DNA is TGTGCCAGCAGCCCCAGTCAGGGTCAGACCCAGTACTTC. Protein: CASSPSQGQTQYF.

CDR3 nucleotide sequence: TGTGCCAGCAGCAAAGAGGATTGGGGGGGGCCGTGCACAGATACGCAGTATTTT. The encoded protein is CASSKEDWGGPCTDTQYF. J is TRBJ2-3 and V is TRBV21-1; the table names TRBD2, a call not compared with the DNA. TRBV21-1 counts as a pseudogene. The CDR3 is 18 amino acids.